This T cell receptor beta chain came from a study of T-cell reconstitution after alpha-beta-depleted transplantation in children. V shed 0 bases and J shed 7 bases, with 14 bases lying between them. CDR1 and CDR2 (germline): SGHRS, YFSETQ. This CDR3 comprises 15 residues. Preparing the TCRbeta library involved the use of unique molecular identifiers. MiXCR was run by TCRdb on the PCR reads, yielding one entry per CDR3 protein. The sample records about 400,000 distinct CDR3 sequences, 20% being singletons. The J gene is TRBJ2-1, the V gene TRBV5-1; D is ambiguous. The clonotype comes from a human donor who donated a stem cell graft to a child with acute myeloid leukemia. The specimen was PBMCs from the stem cell graft donor, collected from the stem cell graft. CDR3 amino acids: CASSLGGYQKNEQFF. In DNA form, the CDR3 reads TGCGCCAGCAGCTTGGGCGGCTATCAAAAGAATGAGCAGTTCTTC. The full variable domain, in which reference TRBV5-1 and TRBJ2-1 provide the parts outside the CDR3, is KAGVTQTPRYLIKTRGQQVTLSCSPISGHRSVSWYQQTPGQGLQFLFEYFSETQRNKGNFPGRFSGRQFSNSRSEMNVSTLELGDSALYLCASSLGGYQKNEQFFGPGTRLTVL.